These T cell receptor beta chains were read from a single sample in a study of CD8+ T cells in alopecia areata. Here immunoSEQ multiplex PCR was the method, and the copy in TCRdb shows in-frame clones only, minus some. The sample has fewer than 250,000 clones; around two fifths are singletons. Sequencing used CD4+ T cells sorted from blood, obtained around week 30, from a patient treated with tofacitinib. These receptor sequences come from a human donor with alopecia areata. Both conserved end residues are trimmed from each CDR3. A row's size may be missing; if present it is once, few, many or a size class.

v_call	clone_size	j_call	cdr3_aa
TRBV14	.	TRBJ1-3	ASSQVLSGNTIY
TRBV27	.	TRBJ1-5	ASSLTGLFQPQH
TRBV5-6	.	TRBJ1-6	ASSLSTSGTGYGSPLH
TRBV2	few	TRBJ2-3	ASSVRTGGPDTQY
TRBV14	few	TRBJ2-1	ASSQVARAWGNEQF
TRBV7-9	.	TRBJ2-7	ASSLGTEQY
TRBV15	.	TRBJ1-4	ATTRGNEKLF
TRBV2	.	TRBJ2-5	ASRGTRLQETQY
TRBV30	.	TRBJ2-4	AWSTRTEAKNIQY
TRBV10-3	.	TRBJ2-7	AISARDRGVYEQY